This TCR beta chain was captured by sequencing in a study of T cell clonality in common variable immunodeficiency. Points from the study as a whole: Patient heterogeneity in the CVID cohort limited correlations between repertoire features and clinical complications. Fewer TCRbeta clones were shared among CVID subjects than controls. Authors noted CVID clonality's cause needs subpopulation repertoire sequencing.

Sequencing input was equivalent genomic DNA from CVID and controls. This table comes from immunoSEQ multiplex PCR, and its TCRdb copy is limited to in-frame clones, with some not included. The table lists 80,000 or so clones, with no singletons. About this clone itself: The antigen is undetermined. A clone one base away is much larger, so this may be a read error. Sequencing ends 3 residues short of the CDR3 end; the germline J gene provides the rest.

CDR1 and CDR2 (germline): MNHNS, SASEGT. The CDR3 loop spans 14 amino acids. V lost 3 bases, J lost 3 bases, and 2 bases stayed unmatched. The chain combines TRBV6-1 with TRBJ2-7, with 10 bases that match TRBD1. The specimen sequenced was peripheral blood mononuclear cells. The receptor comes from a person aged 18-70 years in good health. CDR3 bases read: TGTGCCAGCAGTGAGGGGACAGGGGTCTACGAG. Amino acids: CASSEGTGVYE. The full CDR3 is CASSEGTGVYEQYF.